This entry features one T cell receptor beta chain sequence. These data come from a study of siplizumab effects on memory and regulatory T cells. Using immunoSEQ multiplex PCR, the repertoire was profiled, and TCRdb retains in-frame clones only, with some absent. The sample records about 110,000 clones, about 92% being singletons. Trimming removed 1 base from V and 2 bases from J, with 10 bases in between. The CDR3 is 15 amino acids. The germline CDR1 and CDR2 sequences are MDHEN and SYDVKM. The sequence came from a human donor in good health. The sample was Tregs sorted from blood. V is TRBV28 and J is TRBJ2-3; unclear D gene. The CDR3 here is CASSLLTANTDTQYF. The CDR3 DNA reads as TGTGCCAGCAGTTTATTAACCGCCAACACAGATACGCAGTATTTT.